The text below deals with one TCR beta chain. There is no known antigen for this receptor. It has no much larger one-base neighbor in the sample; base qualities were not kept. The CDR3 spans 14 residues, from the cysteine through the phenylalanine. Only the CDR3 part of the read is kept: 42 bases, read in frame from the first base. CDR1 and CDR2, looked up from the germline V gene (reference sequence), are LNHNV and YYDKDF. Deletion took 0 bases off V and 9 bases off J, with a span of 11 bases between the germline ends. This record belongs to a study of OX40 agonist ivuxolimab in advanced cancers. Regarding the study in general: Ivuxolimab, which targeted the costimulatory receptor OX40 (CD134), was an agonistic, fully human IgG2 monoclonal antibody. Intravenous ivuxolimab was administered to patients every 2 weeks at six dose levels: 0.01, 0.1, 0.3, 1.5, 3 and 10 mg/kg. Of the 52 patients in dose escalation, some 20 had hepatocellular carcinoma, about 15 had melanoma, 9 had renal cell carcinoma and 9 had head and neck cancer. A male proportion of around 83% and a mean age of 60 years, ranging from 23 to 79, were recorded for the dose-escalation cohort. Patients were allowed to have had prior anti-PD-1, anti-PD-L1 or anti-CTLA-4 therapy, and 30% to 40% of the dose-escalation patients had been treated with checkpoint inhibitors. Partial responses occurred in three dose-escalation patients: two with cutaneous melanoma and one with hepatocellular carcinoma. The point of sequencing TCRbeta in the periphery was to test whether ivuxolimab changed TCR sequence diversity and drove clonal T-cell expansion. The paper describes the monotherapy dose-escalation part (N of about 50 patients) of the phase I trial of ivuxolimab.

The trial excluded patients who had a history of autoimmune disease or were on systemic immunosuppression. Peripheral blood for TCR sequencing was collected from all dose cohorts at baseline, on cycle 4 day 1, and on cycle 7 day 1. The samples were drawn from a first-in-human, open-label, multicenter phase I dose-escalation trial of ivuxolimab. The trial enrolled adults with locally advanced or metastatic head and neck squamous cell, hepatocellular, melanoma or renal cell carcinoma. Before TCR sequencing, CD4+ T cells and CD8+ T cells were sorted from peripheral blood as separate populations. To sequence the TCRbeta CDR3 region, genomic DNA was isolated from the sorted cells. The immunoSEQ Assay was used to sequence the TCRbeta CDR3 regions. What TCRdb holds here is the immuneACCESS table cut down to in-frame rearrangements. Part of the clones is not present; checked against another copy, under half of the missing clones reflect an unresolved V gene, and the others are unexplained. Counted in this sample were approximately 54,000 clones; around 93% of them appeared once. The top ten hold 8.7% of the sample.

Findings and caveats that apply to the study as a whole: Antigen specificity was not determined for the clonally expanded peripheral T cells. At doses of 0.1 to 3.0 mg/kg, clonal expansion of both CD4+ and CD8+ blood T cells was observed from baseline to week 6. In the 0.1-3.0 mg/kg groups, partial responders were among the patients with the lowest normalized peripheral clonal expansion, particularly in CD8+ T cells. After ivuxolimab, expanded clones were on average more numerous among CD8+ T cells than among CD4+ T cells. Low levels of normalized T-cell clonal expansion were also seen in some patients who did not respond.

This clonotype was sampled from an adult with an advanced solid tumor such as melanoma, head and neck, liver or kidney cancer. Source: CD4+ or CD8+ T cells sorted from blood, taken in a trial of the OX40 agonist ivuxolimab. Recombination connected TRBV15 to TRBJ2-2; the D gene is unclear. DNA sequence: TGTGCCACCAGCAGAGAGGGCACCGGTAGGGAGCTGTTTTTT. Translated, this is CATSREGTGRELFF.